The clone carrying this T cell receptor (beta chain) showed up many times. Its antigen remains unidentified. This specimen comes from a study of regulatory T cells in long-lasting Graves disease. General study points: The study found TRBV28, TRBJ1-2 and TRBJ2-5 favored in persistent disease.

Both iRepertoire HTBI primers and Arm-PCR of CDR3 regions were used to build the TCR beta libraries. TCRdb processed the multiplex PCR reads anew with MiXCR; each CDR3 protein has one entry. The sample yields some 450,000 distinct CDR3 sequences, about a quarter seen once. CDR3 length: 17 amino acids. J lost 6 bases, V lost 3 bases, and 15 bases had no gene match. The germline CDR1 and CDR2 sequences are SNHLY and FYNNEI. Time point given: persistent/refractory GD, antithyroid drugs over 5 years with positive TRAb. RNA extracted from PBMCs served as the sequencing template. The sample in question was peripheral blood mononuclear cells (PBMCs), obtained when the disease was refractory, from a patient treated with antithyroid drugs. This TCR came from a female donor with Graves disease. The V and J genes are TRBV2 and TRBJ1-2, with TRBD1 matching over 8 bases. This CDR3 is CASSDSRDRSLSDGYTF. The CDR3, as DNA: TGTGCCAGCAGTGACTCGAGGGACAGGAGTCTATCTGATGGCTACACCTTC.